Sequencing of this T cell receptor (beta chain) was carried out in a study of CD8+ T cells in alopecia areata. Study conclusions and caveats: Persistence of many expanded lesional clones was seen in scalp and blood during tofacitinib.

The CDR3 is 15 amino acids. V trimming: 1 base; J trimming: 4 bases; junction bases outside the gene matches: 9. In germline, CDR1 is GTSNPN, CDR2 SVGIG (reference sequence). Regarding this clone: What it binds is unknown.

RNA extraction and reverse transcription yielded cDNA as sequencing template. Profiled with immunoSEQ multiplex PCR; TCRdb holds only in-frame clones, not every one. The sample has some 110,000 clones; around 58% are singletons. Treatment denoted: oral pan-JAK inhibitor, 5-10 mg twice daily. CD4+ and CD8+ T cells were sorted from PBMCs. V and J are TRBV30 and TRBJ1-2, with TRBD1 matching over 7 bases. This sequence originates from a human donor with alopecia areata. The material sequenced was CD8+ T cells sorted from blood, taken at week 4, from a patient treated with tofacitinib. CDR3 sequence reads: CAWSEDREEGYGYTF. Here the CDR3 DNA reads TGTGCCTGGAGTGAAGACAGGGAGGAGGGCTATGGCTACACCTTC.